These 21 T cell receptor beta chains were all obtained from the same sample, sequenced in a study of identifying expanded T cells in peripheral blood. Assay: immunoSEQ multiplex PCR; the TCRdb copy retains only in-frame clones and omits some. The table has 90,000 to 95,000 clones, approximately 86% seen once. The sample comprised blood. Every receptor here comes from a person between 18 and 75 years old in good health.

The chain is built from TRBV19 and TRBJ1-3; maybe TRBD1 (5 bases). This CDR3 is 16 amino acids long. Trimming removed 3 bases at V and 0 bases at J, with 12 bases between. Germline V CDR1 and CDR2: LNHDA, SQIVND (reference sequence). The CDR3 loop is CASSMSQGRSGNTIYF. The CDR3 DNA reads as TGTGCCAGTAGTATGTCGCAGGGCCGCTCTGGAAACACCATATATTTT.

The chain couples TRBV30 to TRBJ2-1; D gene unclear. Germline V gene lookup returns CDR1 GTSNPN and CDR2 SVGIG (reference sequence). CDR3 length equals 14 residues. V was clipped by 2 bases and J by 4 bases, with 12 bases between them. The CDR3 here is CAWSRKISYNEQFF. CDR3 coding DNA: TGTGCCTGGAGTAGGAAGATCTCATACAATGAGCAGTTCTTC.

This chain uses TRBV18 with TRBJ1-1; no definite D call. CDR1 and CDR2 from the germline V gene are KGHSH and LQKENI. This CDR3 has 13 residues. The V end was cut by 4 bases, the J end by 4 bases, with 10 bases between. CDR3 loop: CASSRDLSTEAFF. In DNA, the CDR3 is TGTGCCAGCTCACGCGATCTCTCCACTGAAGCTTTCTTT. Using reference TRBV18 and TRBJ1-1 for the parts outside the CDR3, the full variable domain is NAGVMQNPRHLVRRRGQEARLRCSPMKGHSHVYWYRQLPEEGLKFMVYLQKENIIDESGMPKERFSAEFPKEGPSILRIQQVVRGDSAAYFCASSRDLSTEAFFGQGTRLTVV.

The chain links TRBV14 to TRBJ1-1, with D perhaps matching TRBD1 (5 bases). V lost 3 bases and J lost 1, with 21 bases in between. Germline CDR1 and CDR2: SGHDN and FVKESK. The CDR3 has 18 residues. The chain's CDR3 is CASSHPQRRGKGNTEAFF. CDR3 nucleotide sequence: TGTGCCAGCAGCCACCCCCAGCGCCGGGGGAAGGGGAACACTGAAGCTTTCTTT.

This clone appeared once. The rearrangement uses TRBV30 and TRBJ2-2; 9 positions agree with TRBD1. This CDR3 is built from 12 residues. Trimming at V came to 8 bases and at J to 7 bases, leaving 5 bases not matched to a gene. Germline V gene sequence: CDR1 GTSNPN, CDR2 SVGIG (reference sequence). The CDR3 loop is CAGTGYGGELFF. CDR3 nucleotide sequence: TGTGCCGGGACAGGGTACGGCGGGGAGCTGTTTTTT.

V usage is TRBV19 and J usage is TRBJ1-5, with D unclear. This CDR3 has 16 residues. Trimming left V 3 bases short and J 1 base short, with 13 bases between. Germline V lookup: CDR1 LNHDA, CDR2 SQIVND (reference sequence). The DNA of the CDR3 is TGTGCCAGTAGTATTGACGGGTTAAGAAGCAATCAGCCCCAGCATTTT. Its translation: CASSIDGLRSNQPQHF.

The chain is built from TRBV5-1 and TRBJ2-7; 8 bases align to TRBD1. This CDR3 contains 15 residues. V lost 4 bases, J lost 4 bases, and 10 bases stayed unmatched. The V gene's germline CDR1 is SGHRS and CDR2 YFSETQ. The CDR3 bases are TGCGCCAGCAGCGTAACCGTCGGACAGGGTTACGAGCAGTACTTC. Its protein is CASSVTVGQGYEQYF.

In this sample, this clone turned up a few times. The J gene is TRBJ2-7, the V gene TRBV6-1, with 12 bases aligning to TRBD1. V trimming: 3 bases; J trimming: 3 bases; junction bases outside the gene matches: 3. This CDR3 comprises 15 residues. The germline gives CDR1 MNHNS, CDR2 SASEGT. The CDR3 spells CASSDGTGGFYEQYF. The CDR3, as DNA: TGTGCCAGCAGTGACGGGACAGGGGGCTTCTACGAGCAGTACTTC.

The chain recombines TRBV29-1 with TRBJ2-2, with D perhaps being TRBD1 or TRBD2 (5 bases each). The CDR3 has 14 residues. Looked up from germline, CDR1 is SQVTM and CDR2 is ANQGSEA. Between the trimmed V and J ends, which lost 5 bases and 2 bases, there was a span of 12 bases. DNA for the CDR3: TGCAGCGTTTTACGAGGGGTTAACACCGGGGAGCTGTTTTTT. Translation: CSVLRGVNTGELFF.

CDR3 protein: CASSPTDSLYGYTF. CDR3 in DNA: TGTGCCAGCTCACCCACGGACAGCCTCTATGGCTACACCTTC. The chain recombines TRBV18 with TRBJ1-2, with a possible D match to TRBD1 (6 bases). With 3 bases removed from V and 4 bases from J, the gap between germline ends came to 12 bases. CDR3 length: 14 amino acids. Germline assignment: CDR1 KGHSH and CDR2 LQKENI.

The chain links TRBV18 to TRBJ1-5; D is unresolved. This CDR3 has 13 amino acids. Germline CDR1 and CDR2: KGHSH and LQKENI. V lost 1 base and J lost 3, with 4 bases in between. The CDR3 region has the DNA TGTGCCAGCTCACCACAGCACAATCAGCCCCAGCATTTT. Translating gives CASSPQHNQPQHF.

The chain has TRBV21-1 and TRBJ2-2; the D call TRBD1 from the table was never checked on the DNA. TRBV21-1 is termed a pseudogene. This CDR3 has 18 residues. The CDR3 sequence: CASSKRGWDRENTGELFF. The CDR3 nucleotides read TGTGCCAGCAGCAAAAGGGGGTGGGACAGGGAGAACACCGGGGAGCTGTTTTTT.

The table lists this clone with a count of one. This chain joins TRBV27 and TRBJ2-7, with a tentative D call TRBD2 (5 bases). V lost 3 bases and J 2 bases, leaving 14 bases between the germline ends. CDR3 length: 15 residues. Germline V gives CDR1 MNHEY, CDR2 SMNVEV (reference sequence). The DNA for the CDR3 is TGTGCCAGCAGTTTGCTACCAACCGGGGCCTACGAGCAGTACTTC. Amino acid sequence: CASSLLPTGAYEQYF.

The chain is built from TRBV4-1 and TRBJ1-1, with 7 bases that match TRBD1. The V and J ends lost 0 bases and 3 bases, in that order; junction bases with no gene match: 10. The length of the CDR3 is 17 residues. Germline CDR1 is MGHRA and CDR2 is YSYEKL. CDR3 nucleotides: TGCGCCAGCAGCCAAGAGAAGAGGGGGCTTTGGCACACTGAAGCTTTCTTT. It yields the protein CASSQEKRGLWHTEAFF.

The chain combines TRBV7-2 with TRBJ2-7; 11 bases align to TRBD2. V was pared by 5 bases and J by 6 bases, with 6 bases of the junction left unmatched. This CDR3 is 14 amino acids long. From germline, CDR1 is SGHTA and CDR2 FQGNSA. CDR3: CASSTQGLAVEQYF. CDR3 DNA sequence: TGTGCCAGCAGCACCCAGGGACTAGCGGTCGAGCAGTACTTC.

By its share, this clone is medium-sized. This same CDR3 is encoded by further DNA sequences in the sample. V and J are TRBV30 and TRBJ1-2, with unresolved D. Germline CDR1 reads GTSNPN; CDR2 reads SVGIG (reference sequence). Deletions cut 4 bases from V and 8 bases from J, with 11 bases between. There are 11 residues in the CDR3. The CDR3 here is CAWIGLGGYTF. CDR3 DNA: TGTGCCTGGATCGGTCTGGGAGGCTACACCTTC.

This chain joins TRBV7-6 and TRBJ1-1; 8 nucleotides agree with TRBD1. The CDR3 is made up of 15 amino acids. Germline lookup yields CDR1 SGHVS and CDR2 FNYEAQ. V lost 5 bases to trimming and J lost 5 bases; unmatched junction nucleotides: 10. The CDR3 DNA sequence: TGTGCCAGCAGCCAAGCAACCCGACAGGGGACTGAAGCTTTCTTT. Its translation is CASSQATRQGTEAFF.

DNA of the CDR3: TGTGCCAGCTCACCTAGACTAGGACAGAACACCGGGGAGCTGTTTTTT. It yields the protein CASSPRLGQNTGELFF. The chain has TRBV18 and TRBJ2-2; maybe TRBD2 (6 bases). The CDR3 spans 16 residues. V lost 3 bases and J 1 base, leaving 12 bases between the germline ends. Germline CDR1 KGHSH, CDR2 LQKENI.

The genes are TRBV6-5 and TRBJ2-7; 8 nucleotides align to TRBD1. This CDR3 region has 15 residues. The germline CDR1 and CDR2 sequences are MNHEY and SVGAGI. Losses at the gene ends were 0 bases for V and 3 bases for J; bases not matched to a gene: 4. The CDR3: CASSYSEDRVYEQYF. The CDR3 nucleotides are TGTGCCAGCAGTTACTCCGAGGACAGGGTCTACGAGCAGTACTTC.

The V and J genes are TRBV5-1 and TRBJ2-7, with no clear D. The CDR3 is 13 residues long. V was shortened by 2 bases and J by 2 bases, with 8 bases between the two germline ends. From germline, CDR1 is SGHRS and CDR2 YFSETQ. In DNA, the CDR3 is TGCGCCAGCAGCTTTGCCGGAACCTACGAGCAGTACTTC. Its protein product is CASSFAGTYEQYF.

The gene calls are TRBV4-3 and TRBJ2-2; D possibly corresponds to TRBD1 (6 bases). Trimming pared 1 base from V and 3 bases from J, leaving 12 bases between. CDR3 length: 16 amino acids. The V gene's germline CDR1 is LGHNA and CDR2 YSLEER. The CDR3 loop reads CASSQVQGRDTGELFF. The CDR3 region has the DNA TGCGCCAGCAGCCAAGTTCAGGGGCGGGACACCGGGGAGCTGTTTTTT.